One T cell receptor (beta chain) is described in this entry. The target antigen is unknown. The sample comes from a study of shared clonotypes between healthy human individuals. On the study more broadly: Sampling drew on donors who were a couple of women and three men aged 18 to 49. Study outcomes and limitations: Enrolling few donors narrowed the genetic and exposure-history diversity that was represented.

Using immunoSEQ multiplex PCR, the repertoire was profiled, and TCRdb retains in-frame clones only, with some absent. Of approximately 1,000,000 clones in the sample, approximately 80% were seen once. Sequenced material: memory CD4+ T cells from PBMCs. Specified subset: CD45RA-negative fraction. The sequence came from a man between 18 and 29 years old in good health. Some clones in this sample may be carry-over from other donors' samples.

Here the CDR3 reads CASSFGLAGVYDTQYF. Written as DNA, the CDR3 is TGTGCCAGCAGCTTCGGGCTAGCGGGAGTATATGATACGCAGTATTTT. The chain combines TRBV7-2 with TRBJ2-3; TRBD2 matches 10 bases. Looked up from germline, CDR1 is SGHTA and CDR2 is FQGNSA. The CDR3 spans 16 residues. J lost 6 bases, V lost 3 bases, and 9 bases had no gene match.